One sample yielded the 6 T cell receptor beta chains listed below, sequenced in a study of blood T cell repertoires in COVID-19. Generated by immunoSEQ multiplex PCR, the TCRdb table keeps only in-frame clones and is missing some. The sample consists of more than 100,000 clones, more than 75% of them appearing once. Material: peripheral blood. The receptors come from a human donor in a cohort sampled during active COVID-19.

This sequence joins TRBV24-1 and TRBJ2-7, with D maybe TRBD1 (6 bases). V was shortened by 4 bases and J by 3 bases, with 9 bases between the two germline ends. From germline, CDR1 is KGHDR and CDR2 SFDVKD. The CDR3 is 13 residues long. Here the CDR3 reads CATSEPDSYEQYF. The CDR3 DNA is TGTGCCACCAGTGAACCGGACAGCTACGAGCAGTACTTC.

The chain has TRBV21-1 and TRBJ1-1; the table's D call, TRBD1, was not checked against the DNA. TRBV21-1 is a pseudogene. This CDR3 is 17 amino acids long. The chain's CDR3 is CASSKSRTGGITVEAFF. In DNA form, the CDR3 reads TGTGCCAGCAGCAAGAGTAGGACAGGGGGGATTACTGTAGAAGCTTTCTTT.

Here the CDR3 DNA reads TGCGCCACAAGAACAGGTTATAATTCACCCCTCCACTTT. Residues: CATRTGYNSPLHF. The V call is TRBV10-2, the J call TRBJ1-6; the D gene is possibly TRBD1 (5 bases). The germline V gene encodes CDR1 WSHSY and CDR2 SAAADI. Trimming took 10 bases from V and 4 from J, leaving 11 bases between them. The CDR3 covers 13 residues.

The rearrangement uses TRBV6-6 and TRBJ2-2; 8 bases match TRBD1. Germline-derived CDR1 and CDR2 are MNHNY and SVGAGI (reference sequence). The V and J ends lost 10 bases and 1 base, in that order; junction bases with no gene match: 2. This CDR3 spans 13 amino acids. CDR3 DNA: TGTGCCACCGGACAGGGGAACACCGGGGAGCTGTTTTTT. It encodes CATGQGNTGELFF.

This clone came up once. V gene TRBV9 combines with J gene TRBJ2-5; 10 nucleotides agree with TRBD2. Germline trimming cut 4 bases from V and 5 bases from J; bases unmatched to any gene: 8. The CDR3 is 15 residues long. The germline V gene encodes CDR1 SGDLS and CDR2 YYNGEE. The CDR3 nucleotides are TGTGCCAGCAGCACCAGCGGGGGGGCCGCCGAGACCCAGTACTTC. Protein sequence: CASSTSGGAAETQYF.

The V and J genes are TRBV7-9 and TRBJ1-4; 8 bases are shared with TRBD1. Trimming took 5 bases from V and 5 from J; bases not matched to a gene: 13. The CDR3 runs to 17 residues. Germline V CDR1 and CDR2: SEHNR, FQNEAQ (reference sequence). This CDR3 reads CASSRSLPGQANEKLFF. CDR3 sequence (DNA): TGTGCCAGCAGCCGTTCTCTACCGGGACAGGCCAATGAAAAACTGTTTTTT.